This T cell receptor beta chain was captured by sequencing in a study of blood T cell repertoires in COVID-19. In the study overall: Acute and convalescent COVID-19 specimens originated in the United States, Italy and Spain. Sources were T cells, B-cell-depleted T cells, or PBMCs; the material itself was cDNA or gDNA.

In the source study's methods: Scientists estimated how many nucleated cells there were by amplifying reference gene primers. Produced via immunoSEQ multiplex PCR; TCRdb's table is partial and in-frame only. V, J and clone size reflect that table, while D and trimming were determined from the DNA. The table records about 150,000 clones, 65% to 85% of them present only once. Sample: peripheral blood. The TCR was taken from a woman of 80 years or more with acute or convalescent COVID-19.

The CDR3 DNA sequence: TGTGCCAGTACCTCACAAGGTAGCTTCGCCGGGGAGCTGTTTTTT. Protein: CASTSQGSFAGELFF. The rearrangement uses TRBV19 and TRBJ2-2; D is uncertain. Germline V CDR1 and CDR2: LNHDA, SQIVND (reference sequence). Trimming stripped 7 bases from V and 6 bases from J, with 18 bases between. CDR3 size: 15 residues.